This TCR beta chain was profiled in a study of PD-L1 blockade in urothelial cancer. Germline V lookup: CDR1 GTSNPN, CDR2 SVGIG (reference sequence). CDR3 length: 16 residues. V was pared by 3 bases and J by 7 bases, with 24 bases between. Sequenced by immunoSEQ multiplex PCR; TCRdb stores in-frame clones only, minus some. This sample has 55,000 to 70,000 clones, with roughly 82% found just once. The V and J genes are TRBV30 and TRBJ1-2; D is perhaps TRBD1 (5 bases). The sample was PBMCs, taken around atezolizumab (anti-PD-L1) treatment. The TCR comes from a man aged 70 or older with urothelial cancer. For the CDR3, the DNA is TGTGCCTGGAGCACACCAGGGTTTATCATTAGGGGTGGCTACACCTTC. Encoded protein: CAWSTPGFIIRGGYTF.